This T cell receptor (beta chain) came from a study of cytomegalovirus exposure and HLA in healthy donors. A few counts support this clone. V shed 0 bases, J shed 7 bases, and the junction held 8 bases outside the gene matches. The CDR3 extends over 15 amino acids. Germline CDR1 and CDR2: GTSNPN and SVGIG (reference sequence). This PCR relied on a set of 60 Vbeta primers and 13 Jbeta primers. Only in-frame clones appear in the TCRdb table, and some are missing; sequencing was by immunoSEQ multiplex PCR. The profile shows around 200,000 clones, roughly three quarters of them singletons. The receptor comes from a woman in her late teens or twenties in good health and CMV-seronegative. V usage is TRBV30 and J usage is TRBJ2-2; TRBD1 matches 7 bases. Sequencing was carried out using PBMCs. The CDR3 spells CAWSVPDRLYGELFF. The CDR3, as DNA: TGTGCCTGGAGTGTACCGGACAGGTTGTACGGGGAGCTGTTTTTT.